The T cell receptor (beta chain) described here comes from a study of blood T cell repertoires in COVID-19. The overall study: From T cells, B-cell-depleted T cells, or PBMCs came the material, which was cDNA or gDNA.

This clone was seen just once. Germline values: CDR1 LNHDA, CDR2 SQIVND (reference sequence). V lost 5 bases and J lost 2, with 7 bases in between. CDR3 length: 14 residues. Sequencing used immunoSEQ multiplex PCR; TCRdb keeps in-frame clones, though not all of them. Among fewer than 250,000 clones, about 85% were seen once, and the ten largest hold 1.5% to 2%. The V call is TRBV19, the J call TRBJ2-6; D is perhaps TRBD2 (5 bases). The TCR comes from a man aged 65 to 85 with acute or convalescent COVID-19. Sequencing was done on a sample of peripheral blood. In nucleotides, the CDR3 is TGTGCCAGTAGTGACGGGACTGGGGCCAACGTCCTGACTTTC. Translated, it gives CASSDGTGANVLTF.